Listed below are T cell receptor beta chains from one sample, sequenced in a study of early T cells in non-severe SARS-CoV-2 infection. MiXCR was run by TCRdb on the 5' RACE reads, yielding one entry per CDR3 protein. The table lists about 64,000 distinct CDR3 sequences, over 9.5% of them singletons. The sequences come from whole blood, collected at baseline. The source of these receptors is an adult who was a healthcare worker with PCR-confirmed SARS-CoV-2 infection or an uninfected control (not recorded which). Both conserved end residues are part of each CDR3. Each record gives: D gene, clone size, V gene, J gene, CDR3 DNA, CDR3 protein. The D gene is left open where the match is weak. Part of the rows lack a size; the others show once, few, many or a class for expanded clones.

d_call: NA; clone_size: NA; v_call: TRBV21-1; j_call: TRBJ1-5; cdr3_nt: TGTGCCAGCAGCGCAGGGGCGTTCGATATAACCCAGCATTTT; cdr3_aa: CASSAGAFDITQHF
d_call: NA; clone_size: once; v_call: TRBV21-1; j_call: TRBJ2-1; cdr3_nt: TGTGCCAGCAGCAAAGCGTGTCCAGAGAGCTCCTACAATGAGCAGTTCTTC; cdr3_aa: CASSKACPESSYNEQFF
d_call: NA; clone_size: NA; v_call: TRBV4-1; j_call: TRBJ1-4; cdr3_nt: TGCGCCAGCAGCCAAGAACACAGCCGTAATGAAAAACTGTTTTTT; cdr3_aa: CASSQEHSRNEKLFF
d_call: NA; clone_size: few; v_call: TRBV27; j_call: TRBJ2-7; cdr3_nt: TGTGCCAGCAGCCACTACCGGGACGAGTCCTACGAGCAGTACTTC; cdr3_aa: CASSHYRDESYEQYF
d_call: NA; clone_size: NA; v_call: TRBV7-2; j_call: TRBJ1-4; cdr3_nt: TGTGCCAGCGGCCAAACCCGGGCGAATGAAAAACTGTTTTTT; cdr3_aa: CASGQTRANEKLFF
d_call: NA; clone_size: many; v_call: TRBV21-1; j_call: TRBJ2-2; cdr3_nt: TGTGCCAGCAGCAAAGCGGGCGAGGACAGGGGTTCCGGGGAGCTGTTTTTT; cdr3_aa: CASSKAGEDRGSGELFF
d_call: NA; clone_size: many; v_call: TRBV6-2/TRBV6-3; j_call: TRBJ1-2; cdr3_nt: TGTGCCAGCAGCCCTGGACACAGCAACTATGGCTACACCTTC; cdr3_aa: CASSPGHSNYGYTF
d_call: NA; clone_size: NA; v_call: TRBV7-2; j_call: TRBJ2-7; cdr3_nt: TGTGCCAGCAGCTTAGCGCCGGCAGCGTACGAGCAGTACTTC; cdr3_aa: CASSLAPAAYEQYF
d_call: NA; clone_size: NA; v_call: TRBV27; j_call: TRBJ2-1; cdr3_nt: TGTGCCAGCAGTTCGGCAGGCAATGAGCAGTTCTTC; cdr3_aa: CASSSAGNEQFF
d_call: TRBD2; clone_size: NA; v_call: TRBV7-9; j_call: TRBJ2-1; cdr3_nt: TGTGCCAGCAGTCGACTTGGGAGCGGGAGTTCCTACAATGAGCAGTTCTTC; cdr3_aa: CASSRLGSGSSYNEQFF
d_call: TRBD1; clone_size: NA; v_call: TRBV6-6; j_call: TRBJ1-6; cdr3_nt: TGTGCCAGCAGTTTCACAGGGGGCGAATCACCCCTCCACTTT; cdr3_aa: CASSFTGGESPLHF